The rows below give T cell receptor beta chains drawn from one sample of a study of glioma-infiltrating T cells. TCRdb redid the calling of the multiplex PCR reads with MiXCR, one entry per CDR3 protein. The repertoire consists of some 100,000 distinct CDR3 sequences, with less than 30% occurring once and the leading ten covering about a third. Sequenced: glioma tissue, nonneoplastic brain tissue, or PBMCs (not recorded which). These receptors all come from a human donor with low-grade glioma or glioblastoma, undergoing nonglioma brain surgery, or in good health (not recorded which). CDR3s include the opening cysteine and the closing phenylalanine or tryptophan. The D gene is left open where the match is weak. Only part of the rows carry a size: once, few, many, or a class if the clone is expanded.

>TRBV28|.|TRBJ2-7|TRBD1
CASSPMDRDYEQYF
TGTGCCAGCAGTCCGATGGACAGGGACTACGAGCAGTACTTC
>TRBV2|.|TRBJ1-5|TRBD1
CDSSLGTGEDQPQHF
TGTGACAGCAGCCTGGGGACAGGGGAGGATCAGCCCCAGCATTTT
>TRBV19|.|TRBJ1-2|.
CASSISSASWYGYTF
TGTGCCAGTAGTATAAGTTCGGCGTCTTGGTATGGCTACACCTTC
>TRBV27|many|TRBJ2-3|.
CASSFRGQGRTDTQYF
TGTGCCAGCAGTTTCCGGGGGCAAGGACGCACAGATACGCAGTATTTT
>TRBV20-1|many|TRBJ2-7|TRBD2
CSARDPSGGVDEQYF
TGCAGTGCTAGAGATCCTAGCGGGGGAGTCGACGAGCAGTACTTC
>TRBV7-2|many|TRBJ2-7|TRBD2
CASRGAGSYEQYF
TGTGCCAGCAGGGGAGCGGGATCTTACGAGCAGTACTTC
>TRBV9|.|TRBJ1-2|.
CASSVGGGVGYTF
TGTGCCAGCAGCGTCGGGGGAGGGGTTGGCTACACCTTC
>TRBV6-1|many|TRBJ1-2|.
CASSVRGGGDGYTF
TGTGCCAGCAGTGTACGGGGGGGCGGGGACGGCTACACCTTC
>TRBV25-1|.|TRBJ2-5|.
CASSVAGWAAGVETQYF
TGTGCCAGCAGTGTTGCTGGATGGGCAGCTGGTGTAGAGACCCAGTACTTC
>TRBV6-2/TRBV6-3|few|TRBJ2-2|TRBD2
CASSPAGPNTGELFF
TGTGCCAGCAGCCCAGCGGGGCCGAACACCGGGGAGCTGTTTTTT
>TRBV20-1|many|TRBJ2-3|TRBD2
CSARRGVNTDTQYF
TGCAGTGCTAGACGGGGGGTCAACACAGATACGCAGTATTTT
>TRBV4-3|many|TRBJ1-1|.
CASSPAQRNTEAFF
TGCGCCAGCAGCCCAGCACAGAGGAACACTGAAGCTTTCTTT
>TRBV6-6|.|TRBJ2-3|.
CASSFQADRTDTQYF
TGTGCCAGCAGCTTTCAGGCGGACCGCACAGATACGCAGTATTTT
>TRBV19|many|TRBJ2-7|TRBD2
CASSVRTSGTPYEQYF
TGTGCCAGTAGTGTCCGGACTAGCGGGACGCCCTACGAGCAGTACTTC